In its sample, the clone carrying this T cell receptor beta chain was seen a few times. What it recognizes is unknown. This sample stems from a study of T cell clonotyping in hematopoietic cell transplantation. Sample time point: recipient sample about 28 days before transplant, after cytoreduction. Recipients were bled about 28 days pretransplant and at posttransplant days 30, 100, 180. The method was immunoSEQ multiplex PCR; TCRdb's version includes in-frame clones alone and lacks a portion of them. The sample yields 27,000 or so clones, around 70% seen once. The CDR3 is 15 residues long. The germline V gene encodes CDR1 SQVTM and CDR2 ANQGSEA. Trimming shortened V by 2 bases and J by 0 bases, and 10 bases separated the two germline ends. Points from the study as a whole: Few recipient clonotypes overlapped donors; over 95% were de novo at given depth. Without cell sorting, CD4 versus CD8 contributions remain unresolved.

V is TRBV29-1 and J is TRBJ2-2; no clear D. The specimen was peripheral blood mononuclear cells, collected before stem cell transplant. This TCR derives from a man aged 45-60 years with myelodysplastic syndrome. Some clones in this sample may be carry-over from other donors' samples. The CDR3 loop reads CSVELAITNTGELFF. The CDR3 DNA reads as TGCAGCGTTGAATTAGCTATAACGAACACCGGGGAGCTGTTTTTT.